This T cell receptor beta chain was sequenced during a study of cytomegalovirus exposure and HLA in healthy donors. About the research overall: Earlier findings included approximately 120 million unique TCR beta sequences obtained from about 179 million T cells.

Germline CDR1 reads MGHDK; CDR2 reads SYGVNS. The CDR3 has 13 amino acids. Trimming shortened V by 0 bases and J by 6 bases, and 8 bases separated the two germline ends. Amplification used 60 Vbeta primers and 13 Jbeta primers. In the authors' workflow: Roughly 73 million unique TCR beta chains, roughly 11 million of them shared, were counted by a later analysis. The assay was immunoSEQ multiplex PCR, and TCRdb's table has in-frame clones only and misses some. V, J and clone size are those of that table, while D and trimming were read from the DNA. This sample has some 110,000 clones, with 70% to 80% found just once. Findings and limits, study-wide: Reportedly, a later analysis found an Asian-associated ancestry cluster had fewer N-insertions than the roughly 670-donor mean. Reports showed the classifier diagnosing cytomegalovirus status with high specificity and sensitivity.

The table lists this clone with a few counts. Antigen unknown. The clonotype was recovered from a middle-aged man in good health and CMV-seropositive. This chain links TRBV25-1 with TRBJ1-2; D uncertain. Input material: PBMCs. The CDR3: CASSEYRFDGYTF. The CDR3 DNA sequence: TGTGCCAGCAGTGAATACAGGTTCGATGGCTACACCTTC.